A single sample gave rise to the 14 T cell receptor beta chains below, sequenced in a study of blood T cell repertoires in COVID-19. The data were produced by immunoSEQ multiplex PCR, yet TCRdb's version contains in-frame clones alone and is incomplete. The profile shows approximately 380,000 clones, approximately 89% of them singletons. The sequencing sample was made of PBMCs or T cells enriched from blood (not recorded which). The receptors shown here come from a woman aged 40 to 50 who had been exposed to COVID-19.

For the CDR3, the DNA is TGTGCCAGCAGTGGACAGGGGGCGATCCTATCCACCGGGGAGCTGTTTTTT. Its translation is CASSGQGAILSTGELFF. The rearrangement joins TRBV6-1 to TRBJ2-2; 10 positions match TRBD1. Germline trimming cut 4 bases from V and 4 bases from J; bases unmatched to any gene: 9. The CDR3 is 17 amino acids. CDR1 and CDR2 (germline): MNHNS, SASEGT.

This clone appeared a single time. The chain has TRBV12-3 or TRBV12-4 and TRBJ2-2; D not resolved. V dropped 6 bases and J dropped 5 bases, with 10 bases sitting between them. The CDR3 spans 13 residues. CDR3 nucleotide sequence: TGTGCCAGCAGCCCAGGATTAACCGGGGAGCTGTTTTTT. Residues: CASSPGLTGELFF.

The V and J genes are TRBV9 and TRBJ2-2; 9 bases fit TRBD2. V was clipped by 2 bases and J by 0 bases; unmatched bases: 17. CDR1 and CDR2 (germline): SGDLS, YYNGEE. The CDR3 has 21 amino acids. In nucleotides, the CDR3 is TGTGCCAGCAGCGTTGGGGACATATACTCTAGCGGGGCGGCGAACACCGGGGAGCTGTTTTTT. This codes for CASSVGDIYSSGAANTGELFF.

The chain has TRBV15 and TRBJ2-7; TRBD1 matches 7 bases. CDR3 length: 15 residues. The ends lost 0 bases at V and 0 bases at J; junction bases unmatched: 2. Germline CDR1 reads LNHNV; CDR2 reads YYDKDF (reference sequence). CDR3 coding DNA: TGTGCCACCAGCAGAGAAGGGGGCCCCTCCTACGAGCAGTACTTC. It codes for CATSREGGPSYEQYF.

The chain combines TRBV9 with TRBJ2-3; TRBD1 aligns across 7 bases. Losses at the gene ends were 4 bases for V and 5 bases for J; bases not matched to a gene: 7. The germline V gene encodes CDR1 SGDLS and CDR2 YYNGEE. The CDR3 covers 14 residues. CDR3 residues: CASSFTGVKDTQYF. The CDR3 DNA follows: TGTGCCAGCAGCTTCACAGGGGTGAAAGATACGCAGTATTTT.

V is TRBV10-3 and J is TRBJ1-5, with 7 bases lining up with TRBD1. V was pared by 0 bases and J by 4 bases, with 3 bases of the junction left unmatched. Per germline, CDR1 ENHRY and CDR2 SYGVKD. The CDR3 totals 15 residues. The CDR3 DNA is TGTGCCATCAGTGAGTCAGGACAGGAGAATCAGCCCCAGCATTTT. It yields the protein CAISESGQENQPQHF.

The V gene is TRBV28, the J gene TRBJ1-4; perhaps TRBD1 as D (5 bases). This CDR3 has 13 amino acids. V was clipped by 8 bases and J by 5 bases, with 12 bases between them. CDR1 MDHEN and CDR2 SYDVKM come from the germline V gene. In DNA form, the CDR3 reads TGTGCCAGCCAGGGTCCCCCCAATGAAAAACTGTTTTTT. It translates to CASQGPPNEKLFF. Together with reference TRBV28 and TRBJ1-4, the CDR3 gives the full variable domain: DVKVTQSSRYLVKRTGEKVFLECVQDMDHENMFWYRQDPGLGLRLIYFSYDVKMKEKGDIPEGYSVSREKKERFSLILESASTNQTSMYLCASQGPPNEKLFFGSGTQLSVL.

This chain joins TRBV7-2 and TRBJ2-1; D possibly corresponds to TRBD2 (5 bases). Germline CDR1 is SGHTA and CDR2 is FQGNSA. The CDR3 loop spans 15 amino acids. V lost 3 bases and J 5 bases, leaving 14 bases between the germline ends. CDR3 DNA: TGTGCCAGCAGCTTTATACGGACGGGAAACAATGAGCAGTTCTTC. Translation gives CASSFIRTGNNEQFF.

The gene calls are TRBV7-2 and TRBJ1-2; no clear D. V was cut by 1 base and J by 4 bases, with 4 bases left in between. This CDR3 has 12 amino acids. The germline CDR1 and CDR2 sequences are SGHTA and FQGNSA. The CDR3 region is CASSLDIYGYTF. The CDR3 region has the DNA TGTGCCAGCAGCTTAGATATCTATGGCTACACCTTC.

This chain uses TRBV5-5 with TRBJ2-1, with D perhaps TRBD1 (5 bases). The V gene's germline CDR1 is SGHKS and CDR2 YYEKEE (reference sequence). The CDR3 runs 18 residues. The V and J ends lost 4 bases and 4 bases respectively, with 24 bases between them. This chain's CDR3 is CASSGLTSPGKGYNEQFF. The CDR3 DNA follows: TGTGCCAGCAGCGGGCTAACTTCCCCAGGGAAAGGGTACAATGAGCAGTTCTTC.

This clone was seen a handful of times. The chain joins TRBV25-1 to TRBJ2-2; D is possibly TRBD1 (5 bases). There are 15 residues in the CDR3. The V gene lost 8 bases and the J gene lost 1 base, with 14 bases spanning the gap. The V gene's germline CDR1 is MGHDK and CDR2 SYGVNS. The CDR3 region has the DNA TGTGCCAGCGATGCAGGAACAGGGAACACCGGGGAGCTGTTTTTT. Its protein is CASDAGTGNTGELFF. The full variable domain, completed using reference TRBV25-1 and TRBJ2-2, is EADIYQTPRYLVIGTGKKITLECSQTMGHDKMYWYQQDPGMELHLIHYSYGVNSTEKGDLSSESTVSRIRTEHFPLTLESARPSHTSQYLCASDAGTGNTGELFFGEGSRLTVL.

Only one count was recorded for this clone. CDR3 amino acids: CASSYKTGRANYGYTF. The CDR3 nucleotides read TGTGCCAGCAGTTACAAGACAGGCCGAGCTAACTATGGCTACACCTTC. The rearrangement uses TRBV2 and TRBJ1-2; a weak D match, TRBD1 (6 bases). The CDR3 totals 16 residues. V was clipped by 5 bases and J by 0 bases, with 16 bases between them. The germline gives CDR1 SNHLY, CDR2 FYNNEI.

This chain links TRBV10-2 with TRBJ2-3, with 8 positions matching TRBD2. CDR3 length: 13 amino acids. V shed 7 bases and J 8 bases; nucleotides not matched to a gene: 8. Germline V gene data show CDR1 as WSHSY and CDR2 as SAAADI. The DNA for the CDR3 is TGCGCCAGCACGGTAGGGGCGGGGGGTACGCAGTATTTT. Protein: CASTVGAGGTQYF.

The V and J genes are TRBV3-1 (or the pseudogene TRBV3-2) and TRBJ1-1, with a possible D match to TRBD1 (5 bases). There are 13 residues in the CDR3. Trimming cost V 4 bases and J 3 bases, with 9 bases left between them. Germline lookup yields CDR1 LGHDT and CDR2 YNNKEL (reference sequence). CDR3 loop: CASSLVGDTEAFF. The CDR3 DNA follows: TGTGCCAGCAGCCTGGTAGGGGACACTGAAGCTTTCTTT.